These 4 T cell receptor beta chains share one sample of origin, sequenced in a study of blood T cell repertoires in COVID-19. The assay was immunoSEQ multiplex PCR, and TCRdb's table has in-frame clones only and misses some. The table records around 70,000 clones, 83% of them present only once. Sequenced material: peripheral blood. Source of these receptors: a man older than 75 with acute or convalescent COVID-19.

The chain recombines TRBV20-1 with TRBJ2-7, with D tentatively TRBD1 (5 bases). The CDR3 has 16 residues. From germline, CDR1 is DFQATT and CDR2 SNEGSKA (reference sequence). V shed 3 bases and J shed 0 bases, with 18 bases lying between them. The CDR3 region has the DNA TGCAGTGCTAGTCCTCAACAGACAGTGAGCTCCTACGAGCAGTACTTC. Translation gives CSASPQQTVSSYEQYF.

The genes are TRBV11-1 and TRBJ2-7; 9 nucleotides match TRBD1. The CDR3 runs to 15 residues. In germline, CDR1 is SGHAT, CDR2 FQDESV (reference sequence). J lost 6 bases, V lost 4 bases, and 10 bases had no gene match. The chain's CDR3 is CASSSRWTGDSEQYF. Here the CDR3 DNA reads TGTGCCAGCAGCTCACGCTGGACAGGGGATAGCGAGCAGTACTTC.

V gene TRBV5-4 combines with J gene TRBJ1-4; 7 bases agree with TRBD1. The CDR3 is 15 residues long. Germline V gene sequence: CDR1 SGHNT, CDR2 YYREEE (reference sequence). Trimming removed 0 bases from V and 5 bases from J; junction bases left unmatched: 4. The CDR3 here is CASSLATGQNEKLFF. The CDR3 nucleotides are TGTGCCAGCAGCTTGGCGACAGGGCAAAATGAAAAACTGTTTTTT.

This chain links TRBV18 with TRBJ2-1; 7 bases line up with TRBD1. Per germline, CDR1 KGHSH and CDR2 LQKENI. The CDR3 has 17 amino acids. Germline trimming cut 2 bases from V and 1 base from J; bases unmatched to any gene: 8. In nucleotides, the CDR3 is TGTGCCAGCTCACCAAGAGTCACAGGGGAGTCCTACAATGAGCAGTTCTTC. This codes for CASSPRVTGESYNEQFF.